Following are 18 T cell receptor beta chains from one sample sequenced in a study of naive and memory T cell subsets. An oligonucleotide containing a UMI was ligated to the 3' end of TCR cDNA. Four PCR rounds used nested alpha and beta constant region primers plus the SP2 primer. TCRdb re-called the 5' RACE reads through MiXCR, storing one row per CDR3 protein. This sample has 55,000 to 70,000 distinct CDR3 sequences, with 7% to 8.5% found just once. These receptors were taken from a male donor in good health.

The chain has TRBV19 and TRBJ2-7, with 8 bases fitting TRBD2. V lost 4 bases and J lost 2; bases outside the gene matches: 4. The CDR3 runs 14 residues. CDR1 is LNHDA, CDR2 SQIVND, per germline (reference sequence). CDR3 sequence (DNA): TGTGCCAGTAGTACGGGACTAGAAGCCTACGAGCAGTACTTC. Its protein is CASSTGLEAYEQYF.

Ten or more counts support this clonotype. The J gene is TRBJ1-4, the V gene TRBV7-2, with 9 bases identical to TRBD1. V shed 2 bases and J 10 bases; nucleotides not matched to a gene: 8. The CDR3 totals 15 residues. Germline V lookup: CDR1 SGHTA, CDR2 FQGNSA. The CDR3 bases are TGTGCCAGCAGCTTATACCGGGACAGGGTGGCAAAACTGTTTTTT. This gives the protein CASSLYRDRVAKLFF.

Here the CDR3 DNA reads TGTGCCAGCAGCTTAGCCACCGGACAGGCAGAGACCCAGTACTTC. Its protein is CASSLATGQAETQYF. The chain recombines TRBV7-9 with TRBJ2-5; 7 bases match TRBD1. Trimming cost V 0 bases and J 4 bases; bases outside gene matches: 5. The CDR3 loop spans 15 amino acids. The germline V gene encodes CDR1 SEHNR and CDR2 FQNEAQ (reference sequence).

This chain connects TRBV3-1 to TRBJ1-5, with D unresolved. This CDR3 has 12 residues. V shed 5 bases and J shed 5 bases, with 7 bases lying between them. Germline V gene sequence: CDR1 LGHDT, CDR2 YNNKEL (reference sequence). The CDR3 sequence is CASSFLDQPQHF. The CDR3 region has the DNA TGTGCCAGCAGCTTCTTGGATCAGCCCCAGCATTTT.

This clonotype was observed at least ten times. The V and J genes are TRBV12-3 or TRBV12-4 and TRBJ2-5; no definite D call. The CDR3 length is 12 residues. The V and J ends lost 6 bases and 5 bases respectively, with 10 bases between them. CDR3 protein: CASSLSTETQYF. The CDR3 bases are TGTGCCAGCAGCCTTAGTACGGAGACCCAGTACTTC.

This clonotype came up many times. This chain links TRBV29-1 with TRBJ2-1; D perhaps matches TRBD1 (7 bases). Trimming took off 3 bases at V and 6 bases at J, with 12 bases between the two ends. CDR1 is SQVTM, CDR2 ANQGSEA, per germline. The CDR3 consists of 13 residues. The CDR3 DNA reads TGCAGCGTTGACGCGCAGGGGGGCAATGAGCAGTTCTTC. Residues: CSVDAQGGNEQFF.

This clonotype appeared many times. The chain is built from TRBV12-3 or TRBV12-4 and TRBJ2-1; D perhaps matches TRBD1 (6 bases). V lost 3 bases to trimming and J lost 7 bases, with 10 bases between them. CDR3 size: 13 residues. The CDR3 sequence: CASSFGGGNEQFF. CDR3 nucleotides: TGTGCCAGCAGTTTTGGGGGCGGGAATGAGCAGTTCTTC.

This clonotype was found many times. The chain couples TRBV2 to TRBJ2-2; 9 bases map to TRBD2. After removal of 6 bases from V and 1 base from J, the junction contained 0 bases not matched to a gene. This CDR3 is built from 14 residues. Germline V gives CDR1 SNHLY, CDR2 FYNNEI. CDR3 DNA: TGTGCCAGCAGACTAGCGGGGAACACCGGGGAGCTGTTTTTT. Translating it yields CASRLAGNTGELFF. Together with reference TRBV2 and TRBJ2-2, the CDR3 gives the full variable domain: EPEVTQTPSHQVTQMGQEVILRCVPISNHLYFYWYRQILGQKVEFLVSFYNNEISEKSEIFDDQFSVERPDGSNFTLKIRSTKLEDSAMYFCASRLAGNTGELFFGEGSRLTVL.

This clonotype was observed a handful of times. The chain joins TRBV19 to TRBJ1-2, with D unresolved. Germline CDR1 and CDR2: LNHDA and SQIVND (reference sequence). The V end was cut by 6 bases, the J end by 8 bases, with 13 bases between. This CDR3 has 12 amino acids. The CDR3 spells CASRTDVGGYTF. CDR3 coding DNA: TGTGCCAGTAGAACTGACGTGGGGGGCTACACCTTC.

This clonotype was seen at least ten times. The chain carries TRBV3-1 and TRBJ2-3; D is uncertain. V was clipped by 2 bases and J by 5 bases, with 17 bases between them. CDR3 size: 16 residues. The germline V gene has CDR1 LGHDT and CDR2 YNNKEL (reference sequence). The CDR3 loop reads CASSQKQGLGLDTQYF. CDR3 bases: TGTGCCAGCAGCCAAAAGCAAGGGCTTGGTTTAGATACGCAGTATTTT.

The chain links TRBV3-1 to TRBJ2-2, with D hard to call. V lost 2 bases to trimming and J lost 5 bases, with 12 bases between them. The CDR3 contains 15 residues. From germline, CDR1 is LGHDT and CDR2 YNNKEL (reference sequence). The chain's CDR3 is CASSQRSLGTGELFF. The CDR3 bases are TGTGCCAGCAGCCAACGATCGTTGGGGACCGGGGAGCTGTTTTTT.

V is TRBV6-1 and J is TRBJ2-3; D ambiguous. This CDR3 spans 13 amino acids. Germline values: CDR1 MNHNS, CDR2 SASEGT. V was pared by 10 bases and J by 2 bases, with 13 bases between. Written as DNA, the CDR3 is TGTGCCACCAAGCCTCGGGTCACAGATACGCAGTATTTT. It translates to CATKPRVTDTQYF.

The rearrangement links TRBV6-5 to TRBJ2-2; D is possibly TRBD2 (5 bases). Germline CDR1 MNHEY, CDR2 SVGAGI. The germline V and J ends were trimmed by 6 bases and 0 bases, with 11 bases remaining between them. The CDR3 is 15 residues long. The CDR3 DNA reads as TGTGCCAGCAGGAGCGGACCCTCGAACACCGGGGAGCTGTTTTTT. The encoded protein is CASRSGPSNTGELFF.

V gene TRBV6-2 or TRBV6-3 combines with J gene TRBJ2-5, with D possibly being TRBD2 (6 bases). From germline, CDR1 is MNHEY and CDR2 SVGEGT. The CDR3 contains 14 residues. The germline V and J ends were trimmed by 6 bases and 5 bases, with 16 bases remaining between them. CDR3: CASRTGGPVETQYF. The CDR3 DNA reads as TGTGCCAGCAGGACCGGAGGGCCAGTCGAGACCCAGTACTTC.

This clonotype was counted at least ten times. The chain has TRBV9 and TRBJ1-2, with D possibly being TRBD1 (5 bases). The CDR3 length is 13 residues. Germline CDR1 is SGDLS and CDR2 is YYNGEE. Trimming shortened V by 2 bases and J by 8 bases, and 13 bases separated the two germline ends. CDR3 residues: CASSVGPTGGYTF. The DNA of the CDR3 is TGTGCCAGCAGCGTTGGCCCCACAGGAGGCTACACCTTC.

V gene TRBV13 combines with J gene TRBJ1-3; weak D call: TRBD1 (6 bases). Germline lookup yields CDR1 PRHDT and CDR2 FYEKMQ (reference sequence). The CDR3 runs 17 residues. Trimming removed 4 bases from V and 4 bases from J, with 20 bases in between. DNA of the CDR3: TGTGCCAGCAGCTCACCAGGGGAGCCGCAGTCAGGAAACACCATATATTTT. Its translation: CASSSPGEPQSGNTIYF.

This clonotype was picked up many times. V usage is TRBV5-1 and J usage is TRBJ1-2, with TRBD1 matching 7 bases. The CDR3 runs to 13 residues. The junction had 5 bases not matched to a gene; V was cut back by 3 bases and J by 6 bases. Germline assignment: CDR1 SGHRS and CDR2 YFSETQ. The CDR3 reads CASSSGTENGYTF. The CDR3 DNA follows: TGCGCCAGCAGCTCGGGGACAGAGAATGGCTACACCTTC.

This clonotype was counted between two and nine times. The chain employs TRBV5-1 and TRBJ1-2; D gene unclear. The ends were cut back, 3 bases at V and 6 bases at J, with 18 bases in the middle. CDR3 length equals 15 residues. Germline V lookup: CDR1 SGHRS, CDR2 YFSETQ. CDR3 nucleotides: TGCGCCAGCAGCTCCCCCCAGGAGGTGGGTCATGGCTACACCTTC. This gives the protein CASSSPQEVGHGYTF.